This TCR beta chain was retrieved from a study of CD8+ T cells in alopecia areata. Turning to the study itself: Administration of oral tofacitinib to treated patients was at 5 to 10 mg twice daily. Regarding the study as a whole: Researchers reported that TCR sharing among patients proved less clear than in mice, possibly HLA-linked. Higher clonality and more expanded CD8+ clones appeared in lesional than normal scalp.

Obtained from alopecia areata patients were lesional scalp punch biopsies along with peripheral blood. The ends lost 4 bases at V and 2 bases at J; junction bases unmatched: 5. This CDR3 has 15 amino acids. The germline gives CDR1 MNHNY, CDR2 SVGAGI (reference sequence). A word on this clone: Its antigen is still unknown.

Once RNA had been extracted, it was reverse transcribed into cDNA to act as the sequencing template. Repertoires were generated with immunoSEQ multiplex PCR, while TCRdb's copy carries only in-frame clones and drops some. The sample has some 20,000 clones, approximately 70% seen once. This chain uses TRBV6-6 with TRBJ2-7; 10 bases map to TRBD2. Specimen: skin, collected at week 0. This clonotype was obtained from a human donor with alopecia areata. In DNA, the CDR3 is TGTGCCAGCAGTTCCACAAGCGGGGGGGCCTACGAGCAGTACTTC. The encoded protein is CASSSTSGGAYEQYF.